This TCR beta chain was recorded in a study of blood T cell repertoires in COVID-19 (dated by TCRdb to between 2020 and 2021). Context from the whole study: The collaborator samples originated in the United States, Italy and Spain and spanned the acute and convalescent phases of COVID-19. A de-identified subject ID, COVID-19 status, age in years and sex were almost always included in the sample metadata. Where available, HLA class I and class II types were obtained from metadata supplied by the sample provider rather than from assay-based typing. Deeply sampled blood TCRbeta repertoires from subjects exposed to, actively infected with, or recovered from COVID-19 were included in the dataset. The repertoires were released in a freely available public database meant as a resource for research on the immune response to SARS-CoV-2. Samples came from the ongoing ImmuneRACE study (first 160 participants) plus 1,254 subjects from 6 global collaborators. The material from the prospective study consisted of cDNA or gDNA derived from T cells, B-cell-depleted T cells, or PBMCs. The paper as a whole reports these results and caveats: Clinical and demographic metadata were provided uncurated, with the amount varying by source and participant.

Points on this clone: The antigen it recognizes is unknown. No much larger clonotype is one base removed from it; base qualities were not supplied.

Whole blood was collected in K2EDTA tubes by collaborating institutions according to the institutions' own protocols. For TCRbeta analysis, collaborators shipped samples in one of three forms: frozen whole blood, isolated PBMCs, or DNA extracted from either of those sample types. TCRbeta CDR3 regions were amplified from genomic DNA using the immunoSEQ Assay, a bias-controlled multiplex PCR. The study's own analysis went as follows. Nucleated cell counts per sample were estimated from amplification of reference gene primers within the assay. Sequence reads were collapsed and filtered to measure the absolute abundance of every unique TCRbeta CDR3 rearrangement. For each sample, productive Simpson clonality was calculated as the square root of Simpson's diversity index over productive rearrangements. The table comes from immuneACCESS by way of TCRdb, which keeps in-frame sequences with V and J called. Part of the clones is missing from these tables; in studies checked, under half for an unresolved V gene and the rest for unknown reasons. V, J and clone size reflect that table, while D and trimming were determined from the DNA. The sample table contains more than 75,000 clones; only one count was recorded for around 84% of them. The ten largest make up approximately 25% of the sample.

The CDR3 holds 13 amino acids from the cysteine to the phenylalanine. Left in the record is the CDR3 DNA by itself, 39 bases read in frame from the first base. The junction shows trimming of 8 bases on V and 3 bases on J, and the gene matches do not reach 3 bases of it. CDR1 KGHSH and CDR2 LQKENI were looked up in the germline V gene. This clonotype was sampled from a man aged 55 to 70 with acute or convalescent COVID-19. The sample was peripheral blood. The sequence joins TRBV18 to TRBJ2-2; TRBD1 fits 7 bases in the junction. CDR3 reads: CASPGGDTGELFF. The nucleotides are TGTGCCAGCCCAGGGGGTGACACCGGGGAGCTGTTTTTT.